This T cell receptor (beta chain) was captured by sequencing in a study of follicular helper T cells after annual influenza vaccination. Study findings and constraints: Each annual vaccination recalled recurring oligoclonal ICOS+CD38+ cTfh clonotypes.

Time point described: 2014-2015 season, 7 days after vaccination. Excluded were substance abuse, HIV/AIDS, active cancer, immunomodulatory drugs and active illness. ICOS+CD38+ and ICOS-CD38- fractions were sorted from non-naive CD4+CXCR5+PD-1+ cells. Germline CDR1 reads LNHDA; CDR2 reads SQIVND (reference sequence). Trimming shortened V by 3 bases and J by 7 bases, and 19 bases separated the two germline ends. This CDR3 comprises 16 residues. Regarding this clone: Antigen: not known.

The repertoire was sequenced with immunoSEQ multiplex PCR; TCRdb's copy has only in-frame clones and lacks some. The sample gives approximately 9,000 clones, roughly 80% of which show up once; around 3.5% is in the top ten. The rearrangement joins TRBV19 to TRBJ1-5; D not certain. The sequencing here drew on CXCR5+ CD38- circulating T follicular helper cells from blood, taken 7 days after influenza vaccination. Subset described: circulating Tfh, non-naive CD4+CXCR5+PD-1+ (ICOS+CD38+ or ICOS-CD38-). The sequence was obtained from an adult who received the influenza vaccine. DNA of the CDR3: TGTGCCAGTAGTATCTCCCATTCCCGATCTCTCCAGCCCCAGCATTTT. Translated: CASSISHSRSLQPQHF.